This T cell receptor beta chain is drawn from a study of long-term antiretroviral therapy in people with HIV. V was pared by 9 bases and J by 4 bases, with 14 bases between. Per the germline V gene, CDR1 is SGHRS and CDR2 is YFSETQ. The CDR3 sequence is 13 residues long. A v3.0 immunoSEQ assay was performed at survey level. Sequencing was performed with immunoSEQ multiplex PCR; in TCRdb, only in-frame clones are kept and a portion is missing. The sample contains roughly 30,000 clones, about 90% of which appear only once. Comments on this clone: Antigen specificity is unknown.

General study findings and limits: Participants lacked recorded data on ART adherence, viral resistance or therapy changes. Against controls, HIV repertoires showed narrower ranges of CDR3 length.

Per donor, at least one pre-ART and at least two post-ART PBMC samples were obtained. In the United States, treatment was given to all participants with HIV. Here the sequenced sample was unsorted PBMCs, taken 3.2 years before starting antiretroviral therapy. The chain employs TRBV5-1 and TRBJ2-1; unclear D gene. The receptor's source is a man aged 45-60 years with HIV. CDR3 in amino acids: CATREDSYNEQFF. The CDR3 DNA sequence: TGCGCCACCAGAGAGGATTCTTACAATGAGCAGTTCTTC.